What follows are 24 T cell receptor beta chains derived from one specimen sequenced in a study of shared clonotypes between healthy human individuals. Clones were read by immunoSEQ multiplex PCR, and TCRdb kept only the in-frame ones, dropping some. The sample carries about 820,000 clones, about 91% recorded once. Cells designated naive CD8 were CD45RO-negative and were positively selected for CCR7, with terminally differentiated effector memory CD45RA+ cells excluded. Input material: naive CD8+ T cells sorted from blood. Receptors were obtained from a man aged 30 to 45 in good health.

The chain carries TRBV9 and TRBJ1-5; D gene uncertain. The CDR3 totals 12 residues. The V and J ends lost 0 bases and 5 bases respectively, with 3 bases between them. Per the germline V gene, CDR1 is SGDLS and CDR2 is YYNGEE. This chain's CDR3 is CASSVGDQPQHF. Written as DNA, the CDR3 is TGTGCCAGCAGCGTAGGGGATCAGCCCCAGCATTTT.

The chain carries TRBV6-1 and TRBJ2-7; the D gene is possibly TRBD1 (6 bases). V gave up 0 bases and J gave up 3 bases, with 21 bases separating them. This CDR3 is 18 amino acids long. The germline V gene encodes CDR1 MNHNS and CDR2 SASEGT. Here the CDR3 reads CASSEARSAWDTFYEQYF. In DNA, the CDR3 is TGTGCCAGCAGTGAAGCGCGGTCAGCGTGGGACACTTTCTACGAGCAGTACTTC.

The chain combines TRBV5-4 with TRBJ2-5; D tentatively reads TRBD1 or TRBD2 (5 bases each). CDR3 length equals 15 residues. Looked up from germline, CDR1 is SGHNT and CDR2 is YYREEE (reference sequence). V dropped 1 base and J dropped 5 bases, with 15 bases sitting between them. The CDR3 sequence is CASSLLGEWDETQYF. CDR3 bases: TGTGCCAGCAGCTTGTTAGGGGAGTGGGATGAGACCCAGTACTTC.

CDR3 in amino acids: CSVEGRDTIYF. The CDR3 DNA reads TGCAGCGTTGAAGGTCGGGACACCATATATTTT. The rearrangement links TRBV29-1 to TRBJ1-3; no clear D. In germline, CDR1 is SQVTM, CDR2 ANQGSEA. The CDR3 sequence is 11 residues long. Deletions cut 1 base from V and 8 bases from J, with 6 bases between.

This clone has just one count. The chain recombines TRBV30 with TRBJ2-7; weak D call: TRBD1 (5 bases). Germline lookup yields CDR1 GTSNPN and CDR2 SVGIG (reference sequence). The V end lost 0 bases, the J end lost 4 bases, and 13 bases lay between the germline ends. The CDR3 runs 14 residues. CDR3 DNA sequence: TGTGCCTGGAGTGTACCCGAGACAGTTTACGAGCAGTACTTC. It translates to CAWSVPETVYEQYF.

The chain joins TRBV6-1 to TRBJ2-7; D is perhaps TRBD2 (6 bases). Trimming pared 3 bases from V and 2 bases from J, leaving 11 bases between. Germline CDR1 and CDR2: MNHNS and SASEGT. The CDR3 is 14 residues long. Here the CDR3 reads CASSEFWGAYEQYF. The CDR3, as DNA: TGTGCCAGCAGTGAGTTCTGGGGGGCCTACGAGCAGTACTTC.

The chain is built from TRBV7-2 and TRBJ1-2; D gene unclear. Trimming took 7 bases from V and 8 from J, leaving 11 bases between them. Germline assignment: CDR1 SGHTA and CDR2 FQGNSA. The CDR3 has 11 residues. The CDR3 protein is CASKLSGGYTF. The CDR3 region has the DNA TGTGCCAGCAAATTATCGGGCGGCTACACCTTC.

The chain is built from TRBV28 and TRBJ2-7, with 8 bases matching TRBD1. Trimming took 4 bases from V and 9 from J; bases not matched to a gene: 14. The CDR3 is 15 amino acids. Germline V gene data show CDR1 as MDHEN and CDR2 as SYDVKM. CDR3 amino acids: CASSSREHGQGGQYF. The CDR3 DNA sequence: TGTGCCAGCAGTTCCCGGGAACACGGACAGGGAGGGCAGTACTTC.

V gene TRBV27 combines with J gene TRBJ2-5, with 10 nucleotides matching TRBD2. Per the germline V gene, CDR1 is MNHEY and CDR2 is SMNVEV (reference sequence). CDR3 length equals 15 residues. V shed 2 bases, J shed 5 bases, and the junction held 5 bases outside the gene matches. The CDR3, as DNA: TGTGCCAGCAGTTTACTAGCGGGAGATAGGGAGACCCAGTACTTC. Protein product: CASSLLAGDRETQYF.

This clone was seen only once. This chain links TRBV28 with TRBJ2-3, with TRBD1 matching over 9 bases. V was pared by 4 bases and J by 4 bases, with 9 bases of the junction left unmatched. The germline V gene has CDR1 MDHEN and CDR2 SYDVKM. The CDR3 has 16 residues. The chain's CDR3 is CASSWIRGQGPDTQYF. DNA for the CDR3: TGTGCCAGCAGTTGGATCAGGGGACAGGGTCCAGATACGCAGTATTTT.

The chain combines TRBV7-9 with TRBJ2-7; 8 bases map to TRBD2. Germline-derived CDR1 and CDR2 are SEHNR and FQNEAQ (reference sequence). The CDR3 is made up of 16 amino acids. V trimming: 1 base; J trimming: 5 bases; junction bases outside the gene matches: 10. CDR3 nucleotides: TGTGCCAGCAGCTTAGGAGCTACAGCGGGAGACGACGAGCAGTACTTC. This encodes CASSLGATAGDDEQYF.

The J gene is TRBJ2-2, the V gene TRBV19; D not resolved. V was shortened by 3 bases and J by 11 bases, with 10 bases between the two germline ends. The CDR3 is 12 residues long. Germline CDR1 is LNHDA and CDR2 is SQIVND (reference sequence). Here the CDR3 DNA reads TGTGCCAGTAGTATCTTCCGTCGCGAGCTGTTTTTT. Its protein is CASSIFRRELFF.

This clone has just one count. This rearrangement joins TRBV6-6 to TRBJ2-5; D perhaps matches TRBD1 (6 bases). The V end was cut by 6 bases, the J end by 5 bases, with 7 bases between. This CDR3 has 11 residues. Germline V gene sequence: CDR1 MNHNY, CDR2 SVGAGI (reference sequence). CDR3 DNA: TGTGCCAGCAGCCAGGGGGAGACCCAGTACTTC. Its translation is CASSQGETQYF.

V usage is TRBV4-1 and J usage is TRBJ2-1; D perhaps matches TRBD2 (6 bases). The V end lost 0 bases, the J end lost 16 bases, and 28 bases lay between the germline ends. Per germline, CDR1 MGHRA and CDR2 YSYEKL. CDR3 size: 17 residues. The CDR3 sequence is CASSQDLARGTRMRGFF. CDR3 bases: TGCGCCAGCAGCCAAGATCTCGCGCGGGGAACGAGAATGAGAGGATTCTTC.

V usage is TRBV30 and J usage is TRBJ1-5; a possible D gene is TRBD1 (6 bases). The CDR3 consists of 21 residues. Deletions cut 1 base from V and 0 bases from J, with 28 bases between. Germline V gene sequence: CDR1 GTSNPN, CDR2 SVGIG (reference sequence). CDR3 loop: CAWSEFIGGPHAPYSNQPQHF. In DNA form, the CDR3 reads TGTGCCTGGAGTGAGTTTATCGGGGGGCCACATGCCCCGTATAGCAATCAGCCCCAGCATTTT.

V usage is TRBV7-9 and J usage is TRBJ2-2, with 8 positions matching TRBD1. Germline-derived CDR1 and CDR2 are SEHNR and FQNEAQ (reference sequence). V dropped 5 bases and J dropped 7; count of bases not matched to a gene: 12. CDR3 length equals 16 residues. For the CDR3, the DNA is TGTGCCAGCAGCAAGAGGACAGGGAAGGGAGGCGGGGAGCTGTTTTTT. Translating gives CASSKRTGKGGGELFF.

V and J are TRBV7-2 and TRBJ2-7; D unresolved. The CDR3 consists of 15 residues. The V end lost 0 bases, the J end lost 4 bases, and 13 bases lay between the germline ends. Looked up from germline, CDR1 is SGHTA and CDR2 is FQGNSA. The chain's CDR3 is CASSLAPGPSYEQYF. The CDR3 nucleotides are TGTGCCAGCAGCTTAGCCCCGGGCCCGAGTTACGAGCAGTACTTC.

The rearrangement joins TRBV25-1 to TRBJ2-5, with D uncertain. Trimming shortened V by 1 base and J by 3 bases, and 12 bases separated the two germline ends. Germline CDR1 MGHDK, CDR2 SYGVNS. The CDR3 length is 15 residues. CDR3 sequence reads: CASSESRQAEETQYF. The DNA of the CDR3 is TGTGCCAGCAGTGAATCCCGCCAGGCAGAAGAGACCCAGTACTTC. The variable domain in full, with the rest retrieved from reference TRBV25-1 and TRBJ2-5, is EADIYQTPRYLVIGTGKKITLECSQTMGHDKMYWYQQDPGMELHLIHYSYGVNSTEKGDLSSESTVSRIRTEHFPLTLESARPSHTSQYLCASSESRQAEETQYFGPGTRLLVL.

The chain uses TRBV7-3 and TRBJ2-7; the D is unclear. This CDR3 is 14 amino acids long. V was shortened by 5 bases and J by 1 base, with 12 bases between the two germline ends. The germline V gene has CDR1 SGHTA and CDR2 FQGTGA. DNA of the CDR3: TGTGCCAGCAGCCCCGGTCCGGGTTCCTACGAGCAGTACTTC. It specifies CASSPGPGSYEQYF.

This clone is a singleton in its sample. V gene TRBV14 combines with J gene TRBJ1-1, with TRBD1 as a possible D gene (5 bases). The CDR3 is 14 residues long. The V end lost 3 bases, the J end lost 5 bases, and 13 bases lay between the germline ends. The germline gives CDR1 SGHDN, CDR2 FVKESK. CDR3 protein: CASSHRVFGTEAFF. The CDR3 nucleotides read TGTGCCAGCAGCCACAGGGTATTTGGAACTGAAGCTTTCTTT.

This chain uses TRBV6-1 with TRBJ2-1; no clear D gene. V lost 4 bases to trimming and J lost 8 bases, with 12 bases between them. This CDR3 is 13 amino acids long. The V gene's germline CDR1 is MNHNS and CDR2 SASEGT. The DNA of the CDR3 is TGTGCCAGCAGTGCGCTTGGCGTGGATGAGCAGTTCTTC. It specifies CASSALGVDEQFF.

The V gene is TRBV5-4, the J gene TRBJ2-7; 8 bases fit TRBD1. In germline, CDR1 is SGHNT, CDR2 YYREEE (reference sequence). The CDR3 length is 13 residues. Trimming cost V 0 bases and J 6 bases; bases outside gene matches: 2. This CDR3 reads CASSLAGTGEQYF. The CDR3 bases are TGTGCCAGCAGCTTGGCGGGGACAGGCGAGCAGTACTTC.

The chain combines TRBV15 with TRBJ2-1, with a tentative D call TRBD2 (6 bases). Germline lookup yields CDR1 LNHNV and CDR2 YYDKDF (reference sequence). The V gene lost 0 bases and the J gene lost 0 bases, with 12 bases spanning the gap. This CDR3 has 17 amino acids. The CDR3 loop is CATSREARGSSYNEQFF. In nucleotides, the CDR3 is TGTGCCACCAGCAGAGAGGCACGGGGGAGCTCCTACAATGAGCAGTTCTTC.

Details on this clone: Within the sample, other DNA sequences also encode this same CDR3. The chain is built from TRBV6-5 and TRBJ1-4; a weak D match, TRBD1 (6 bases). V shed 0 bases and J shed 8 bases, with 10 bases lying between them. From germline, CDR1 is MNHEY and CDR2 SVGAGI. CDR3 length equals 14 residues. The DNA for the CDR3 is TGTGCCAGCAGTTACTCGGGGGCCGGCGAAAAACTGTTTTTT. This encodes CASSYSGAGEKLFF.